This T cell receptor (beta chain) was sequenced during a study of shared clonotypes between healthy human individuals. Overall study: Donors consisted of a couple of women and a few men between 18 and 49.

The assay was carried out at the deep level. Repertoires were generated with immunoSEQ multiplex PCR, while TCRdb's copy carries only in-frame clones and drops some. The data show around 1.4 million clones, approximately 98.5% seen once. Germline lookup yields CDR1 SGHAT and CDR2 FQNNGV. Trimming shortened V by 2 bases and J by 4 bases, and 3 bases separated the two germline ends. This CDR3 spans 12 amino acids. The receptor comes from a man aged 25-45 years in good health. The sequenced sample was naive CD4+ T cells sorted from blood. Subset reported: CD45RA+ positively selected. The chain employs TRBV11-2 and TRBJ1-3; no firm D call. The DNA for the CDR3 is TGTGCCAGCAGCTTATACGGAAACACCATATATTTT. It yields the protein CASSLYGNTIYF. The full variable domain, completed using reference TRBV11-2 and TRBJ1-3, is EAGVAQSPRYKIIEKRQSVAFWCNPISGHATLYWYQQILGQGPKLLIQFQNNGVVDDSQLPKDRFSAERLKGVDSTLKIQPAKLEDSAVYLCASSLYGNTIYFGEGSWLTVV.